This T cell receptor (beta chain) stems from a study of CD8+ T cells in alopecia areata. Reverse transcribed after extraction, RNA yielded cDNA as the sequencing template. Produced via immunoSEQ multiplex PCR; TCRdb's table is partial and in-frame only. The data hold 150,000 or so clones, with approximately 50% observed a single time. General study results and limits: TCR sharing across patients was less clear than in mice, possibly HLA-related. Sequencing of scalp samples also captures resident alphabeta T cells of normal skin. Lesional scalp exceeded normal scalp in clonality, especially in alopecia totalis/universalis.

Remarks on this clone: Its target is not known.

Sequenced input: CD4+ T cells sorted from blood. This receptor was identified in a human donor with alopecia areata.

CDR3 in DNA: TGCGCCAGCAGCTTTGGTTCCAGGGGTCGGGAGACCCAGTACTTC. Translated, it gives CASSFGSRGRETQYF. The chain uses TRBV5-1 and TRBJ2-5, with D tentatively TRBD1 (6 bases). The V gene lost 2 bases and the J gene lost 5 bases, with 16 bases spanning the gap. CDR3 length: 15 amino acids. Germline V gene data show CDR1 as SGHRS and CDR2 as YFSETQ.